Presented here are 5 T cell receptor beta chains from one specimen sequenced in a study of identical twins. One entry per CDR3 protein results from TCRdb running MiXCR on the 5' RACE reads. Of 210,000 or so distinct CDR3 sequences listed, 6.5% to 8.5% were seen once; the top ten hold approximately 2%. The same data also went into a second study, on yellow fever vaccine responses in identical twins.

The sequenced sample consisted of memory (CD45RO+) T cells sorted from blood. These receptors all stem from a young woman in good health.

This chain joins TRBV20-1 and TRBJ2-7; 12 bases are shared with TRBD2. V was pared by 6 bases and J by 7 bases, with 19 bases of the junction left unmatched. The CDR3 contains 17 residues. Germline V gene data show CDR1 as DFQATT and CDR2 as SNEGSKA (reference sequence). CDR3 DNA: TGCAGTGCCGAGACTCTAGCGGGAGGGAGACAAATTGGGGAGCAGTACTTC. Translation gives CSAETLAGGRQIGEQYF.

This sequence joins TRBV27 and TRBJ2-1; 11 bases line up with TRBD2. Germline V CDR1 and CDR2: MNHEY, SMNVEV (reference sequence). The CDR3 covers 17 residues. The V and J ends lost 2 bases and 7 bases, in that order; junction bases with no gene match: 10. CDR3 sequence (DNA): TGTGCCAGCAGTTTAAGAGTAGCGGGGGGGCCTGGTAATGAGCAGTTCTTC. This sequence encodes CASSLRVAGGPGNEQFF.

At least ten counts were recorded for this clonotype. The gene calls are TRBV7-9 and TRBJ2-7, with D possibly TRBD1 on 6 matching bases. The CDR3 extends over 15 amino acids. The ends were cut back, 0 bases at V and 1 base at J, with 10 bases in the middle. Germline V lookup: CDR1 SEHNR, CDR2 FQNEAQ (reference sequence). The CDR3 reads CASSLAGGGSYEQYF. The CDR3 region has the DNA TGTGCCAGCAGCTTAGCAGGGGGTGGATCCTACGAGCAGTACTTC.

As for this clonotype: This may be a read error, as it is one base from a much larger clone. This chain joins TRBV29-1 and TRBJ2-1, with 16 bases aligning to TRBD2. Germline assignment: CDR1 SQVTM and CDR2 ANQGSEA. J was trimmed by 4 bases and V by 6 bases; bases with no gene match: 12. The CDR3 is 18 residues long. As DNA, the CDR3 is TGCAGCGTCATAGCGGGACTAGCGGGGGGGCCTCTTTACAATGAGCAGTTCTTC. It yields the protein CSVIAGLAGGPLYNEQFF.

V and J are TRBV7-9 and TRBJ2-3; weak D call: TRBD2 (5 bases). The CDR3 sequence is 17 residues long. Germline V gene lookup returns CDR1 SEHNR and CDR2 FQNEAQ (reference sequence). Trimming removed 4 bases at V and 0 bases at J, with 17 bases between. CDR3 in amino acids: CASSSRHGIGSTDTQYF. The CDR3, as DNA: TGTGCCAGCAGCTCCCGCCACGGGATAGGTAGCACAGATACGCAGTATTTT.